The clone carrying this T cell receptor beta chain was detected ten times or more. The antigen remains undetermined. The data stem from a study of T cells after yellow fever vaccination. As for the study in general: Fractions containing few cells were prepared with SMART-Seq v4 Ultra Low Input. Study-wide results and limits: A weaker but faster secondary response was observed, peaking on day 5 versus 15. Most primary-vaccination clones recurred post-booster (around 95% CD4, about 87% CD8).

TCR cDNA was made by 5'RACE template switching, adding a universal primer site and UMIs. TCRdb re-derived calls from the 5' RACE reads in MiXCR, one entry per CDR3 protein. The sample has a few hundred thousand distinct CDR3 sequences, 3.6% seen once. From germline, CDR1 is SEHNR and CDR2 FQNEAQ (reference sequence). The CDR3 is made up of 12 amino acids. Trimming cost V 7 bases and J 5 bases, with 8 bases left between them. The sample here was PBMCs, taken 15 days after the yellow fever booster vaccination. The TCR was taken from a man between 18 and 35 years old who received the YFV17D yellow fever vaccine. This rearrangement joins TRBV7-9 to TRBJ2-2; D is unresolved. CDR3 in amino acids: CASITRTGELFF. The CDR3 coding sequence is TGTGCCAGCATCACCCGAACCGGGGAGCTGTTTTTT. The full variable domain, with the rest looked up from reference TRBV7-9 and TRBJ2-2, is DTGVSQNPRHKITKRGQNVTFRCDPISEHNRLYWYRQTLGQGPEFLTYFQNEAQLEKSRLLSDRFSAERPKGSFSTLEIQRTEQGDSAMYLCASITRTGELFFGEGSRLTVL.